The TCR beta chain under discussion was sequenced for a study of blood T cell repertoires in COVID-19. Participant age was about 18 to 89 years, and participants resided in roughly 25 US areas. Clinical history reported by participants formed the basis on which cohorts were assigned. The V end lost 5 bases, the J end lost 2 bases, and 9 bases lay between the germline ends. This CDR3 has 13 amino acids. CDR1 and CDR2 (germline): PRHDT, FYEKMQ (reference sequence). Assay used: immunoSEQ multiplex PCR; TCRdb lists only in-frame clones, some missing. Among roughly 500,000 clones, 88% were seen once, and the ten largest hold approximately 8.3%.

The genes are TRBV13 and TRBJ2-5; possible D gene TRBD1, 5 bases. This clonotype originated in a woman aged 55-69 years who had recovered from COVID-19. Material for sequencing was PBMCs or T cells enriched from blood (not recorded which). Here the CDR3 reads CASSRREQETQYF. CDR3 nucleotide sequence: TGTGCCAGCAGCCGCAGGGAACAAGAGACCCAGTACTTC.